Below are 26 T cell receptor beta chains sequenced from a single sample in a study of blood T cell repertoires in COVID-19. Here immunoSEQ multiplex PCR was the method, and the copy in TCRdb shows in-frame clones only, minus some. The sample lists around 250,000 clones; about 83% were seen once. The sample consisted of peripheral blood. These receptors all come from a woman in her thirties or forties who had recovered from COVID-19.

This rearrangement joins TRBV6-4 to TRBJ2-1; possibly TRBD1 for D (6 bases). Trimming took 10 bases from V and 8 from J, leaving 18 bases between them. Germline V gives CDR1 MRHNA, CDR2 SNTAGT. The CDR3 covers 13 residues. CDR3 sequence: CATEEGESHEQFF. The CDR3 bases are TGTGCCACCGAAGAGGGGGAAAGTCATGAGCAGTTCTTC.

For this clone: At the DNA level, this CDR3 is encoded by other sequences in the same sample as well. The chain has TRBV6-5 and TRBJ2-7; D may be TRBD1 (5 bases). V was shortened by 4 bases and J by 1 base, with 8 bases between the two germline ends. The CDR3 contains 13 residues. The V gene's germline CDR1 is MNHEY and CDR2 SVGAGI. CDR3: CASSLTVSYEQYF. The CDR3 region has the DNA TGTGCCAGCAGTTTGACAGTATCCTACGAGCAGTACTTC.

The chain carries TRBV19 and TRBJ1-6; D may be TRBD1 (5 bases). The CDR3 is 14 amino acids. Germline CDR1 is LNHDA and CDR2 is SQIVND (reference sequence). Trimming cost V 4 bases and J 6 bases, with 10 bases left between them. CDR3: CASSNQGGNSPLHF. CDR3 bases: TGTGCCAGTAGTAACCAGGGCGGTAATTCACCCCTCCACTTT.

The rearrangement links TRBV27 to TRBJ2-1, with 7 bases fitting TRBD2. The CDR3 spans 13 residues. Germline CDR1 is MNHEY and CDR2 is SMNVEV (reference sequence). After removal of 3 bases from V and 8 bases from J, the junction contained 4 bases not matched to a gene. The CDR3 nucleotides read TGTGCCAGCAGTTTCTGGGAGGGTGATGAGCAGTTCTTC. Amino acid sequence: CASSFWEGDEQFF.

This chain joins TRBV6-5 and TRBJ1-2; possible D gene TRBD1, 6 bases. This CDR3 has 14 residues. Germline CDR1 is MNHEY and CDR2 is SVGAGI. Deletions cut 5 bases from V and 6 bases from J, with 16 bases between. The CDR3 reads CASSLLQGDDGYTF. The CDR3 DNA sequence: TGTGCCAGCAGTCTATTACAGGGAGATGATGGCTACACCTTC.

V is TRBV29-1 and J is TRBJ2-2; 9 nucleotides align to TRBD1. The germline V gene encodes CDR1 SQVTM and CDR2 ANQGSEA. Losses at the gene ends were 0 bases for V and 4 bases for J; bases not matched to a gene: 6. CDR3 length: 16 residues. The DNA of the CDR3 is TGCAGCGTTGAAGACCTAACAGGGGGCTTCACCGGGGAGCTGTTTTTT. It yields the protein CSVEDLTGGFTGELFF.

The CDR3 sequence is CASSLGRYYTEAFF. In DNA form, the CDR3 reads TGTGCCAGCAGCTTGGGGAGGTACTACACTGAAGCTTTCTTT. The chain links TRBV11-2 to TRBJ1-1, with no clear D. With 3 bases removed from V and 3 bases from J, the gap between germline ends came to 11 bases. The CDR3 contains 14 residues. CDR1 SGHAT and CDR2 FQNNGV come from the germline V gene.

V and J are TRBV5-6 and TRBJ1-1; D gene uncertain. CDR3 length: 12 amino acids. Trimming pared 0 bases from V and 11 bases from J, leaving 11 bases between. The V gene's germline CDR1 is SGHDT and CDR2 YYEEEE. CDR3 sequence reads: CASSLGFSVAFF. The DNA for the CDR3 is TGTGCCAGCAGCTTGGGTTTCAGTGTCGCTTTCTTT.

This clone turned up a few times. This chain links TRBV5-1 with TRBJ2-5; 7 positions agree with TRBD1. Germline-derived CDR1 and CDR2 are SGHRS and YFSETQ. This CDR3 has 14 residues. Trimming at V came to 0 bases and at J to 1 base, leaving 0 bases not matched to a gene. This CDR3 reads CASSLGDSQETQYF. CDR3 nucleotide sequence: TGCGCCAGCAGCTTGGGGGACAGCCAAGAGACCCAGTACTTC.

The chain combines TRBV5-1 with TRBJ1-4, with 7 bases that match TRBD1. V was clipped by 3 bases and J by 8 bases; unmatched bases: 7. This CDR3 spans 14 amino acids. The V gene's germline CDR1 is SGHRS and CDR2 YFSETQ. CDR3 protein: CASSSTGLREKLFF. The CDR3 region has the DNA TGCGCCAGCAGCTCGACAGGGCTAAGGGAAAAACTGTTTTTT.

The chain uses TRBV12-3 or TRBV12-4 and TRBJ1-4, with a weak D call TRBD1 (5 bases). This CDR3 has 13 amino acids. The V and J ends lost 4 bases and 10 bases respectively, with 13 bases between them. The CDR3 sequence is CASSSAGIGKLFF. The CDR3 nucleotides are TGTGCCAGCAGTTCCGCAGGGATCGGAAAACTGTTTTTT.

V gene TRBV21-1 combines with J gene TRBJ2-5; the DNA was not compared with TRBD1, the D call given in the table. TRBV21-1 is designated a pseudogene. This CDR3 has 15 amino acids. The CDR3 loop reads CASSGQGRNQETQYF. The CDR3 DNA reads as TGTGCCAGCAGCGGCCAGGGGCGGAATCAAGAGACCCAGTACTTC.

The chain has TRBV30 and TRBJ1-4; D may be TRBD1 (6 bases). The CDR3 is 12 residues long. Trimming stripped 4 bases from V and 6 bases from J, with 9 bases between. Germline V gives CDR1 GTSNPN, CDR2 SVGIG (reference sequence). CDR3 sequence reads: CAWTGADEKLFF. CDR3 DNA sequence: TGTGCCTGGACAGGGGCAGATGAAAAACTGTTTTTT.

The count of this clone is one. A single base separates this from a much larger clone, so it may be a read error. This chain links TRBV7-2 with TRBJ1-5, with 7 nucleotides matching TRBD1. CDR1 is SGHTA and CDR2 is FQGNSA in the germline V gene. V was pared by 1 base and J by 7 bases, with 4 bases of the junction left unmatched. The CDR3 length is 14 residues. Here the CDR3 DNA reads TGTGCCAGCAGCTTAGTAGGGGGCGGGCAGCCCCAGCATTTT. It yields the protein CASSLVGGGQPQHF.

The CDR3, as DNA: TGCGCCAGCAGCTTGGGACAGGGATCCTACAATGAGCAGTTCTTC. It specifies CASSLGQGSYNEQFF. V usage is TRBV5-1 and J usage is TRBJ2-1, with 7 bases identical to TRBD1. The CDR3 contains 15 residues. From germline, CDR1 is SGHRS and CDR2 YFSETQ. The J segment lost 1 base and the V segment lost 0 bases, leaving 1 base of the junction unmatched.

The chain carries TRBV5-1 and TRBJ1-5; 11 nucleotides agree with TRBD1. The J segment lost 5 bases and the V segment lost 4 bases, leaving 2 bases of the junction unmatched. Germline V gene lookup returns CDR1 SGHRS and CDR2 YFSETQ. The CDR3 loop spans 14 amino acids. CDR3 sequence: CASSPGQGDQPQHF. CDR3 nucleotides: TGCGCCAGCAGCCCGGGACAGGGGGATCAGCCCCAGCATTTT.

A remark on this clone: At the DNA level, this CDR3 is encoded by other sequences in the same sample as well. The CDR3 coding sequence is TGTGCCTGGAGTACAGGGCTGAACACTGAAGCTTTCTTT. Translated: CAWSTGLNTEAFF. The chain carries TRBV30 and TRBJ1-1, with a weak D call TRBD1 (6 bases). V was shortened by 2 bases and J by 0 bases, with 7 bases between the two germline ends. The CDR3 spans 13 residues. CDR1 GTSNPN and CDR2 SVGIG come from the germline V gene (reference sequence).

This rearrangement joins TRBV4-2 to TRBJ2-7; weak D call: TRBD2 (5 bases). Germline V CDR1 and CDR2: LGHNA, YNFKEQ. Trimming stripped 3 bases from V and 0 bases from J, with 9 bases between. The CDR3 is 14 amino acids. CDR3 residues: CASSQGGFSYEQYF. The CDR3 nucleotides are TGTGCCAGCAGCCAGGGCGGGTTCTCCTACGAGCAGTACTTC.

The gene calls are TRBV5-4 and TRBJ1-3; no reliable D call. V lost 3 bases, J lost 0 bases, and 10 bases lay in between. CDR3 length: 15 amino acids. CDR1 SGHNT and CDR2 YYREEE come from the germline V gene (reference sequence). CDR3 DNA sequence: TGTGCCAGCAGCTCGCCACATATCTCTGGAAACACCATATATTTT. Encoded protein: CASSSPHISGNTIYF.

This chain connects TRBV6-5 to TRBJ2-7; 8 nucleotides align to TRBD1. The CDR3 loop spans 13 amino acids. The germline V gene encodes CDR1 MNHEY and CDR2 SVGAGI. J lost 6 bases, V lost 5 bases, and 6 bases had no gene match. In DNA form, the CDR3 reads TGTGCCAGCAGTACGGACAGGGTAATCGAGCAGTACTTC. This translates into CASSTDRVIEQYF.

The V gene is TRBV28, the J gene TRBJ2-3; 7 nucleotides match TRBD2. Germline V gene lookup returns CDR1 MDHEN and CDR2 SYDVKM. V shed 2 bases and J 4 bases; nucleotides not matched to a gene: 15. The CDR3 has 18 amino acids. The CDR3 sequence: CASSLGRENKRWSDTQYF. CDR3 nucleotide sequence: TGTGCCAGCAGTTTAGGGAGGGAGAACAAGCGATGGTCAGATACGCAGTATTTT.

The CDR3 sequence is CASSRDRRNTEAFF. Here the CDR3 DNA reads TGTGCCAGCAGCCGGGACAGGAGGAACACTGAAGCTTTCTTT. The chain couples TRBV5-6 to TRBJ1-1; 8 bases are shared with TRBD1. The V gene's germline CDR1 is SGHDT and CDR2 YYEEEE. Trimming removed 4 bases from V and 1 base from J; junction bases left unmatched: 3. The CDR3 runs 14 residues.

The sample holds one count of this clone. The chain links TRBV4-1 to TRBJ1-2; D not certain. The V end lost 0 bases, the J end lost 8 bases, and 13 bases lay between the germline ends. Germline CDR1 MGHRA, CDR2 YSYEKL. CDR3 length: 14 amino acids. The CDR3 sequence: CASSQDGRTGGYTF. CDR3 coding DNA: TGCGCCAGCAGCCAAGATGGGAGGACTGGGGGCTACACCTTC.

This clone was recorded only once. This rearrangement joins TRBV28 to TRBJ2-5; 7 bases fit TRBD2. CDR3 length equals 16 residues. Germline CDR1 MDHEN, CDR2 SYDVKM. The junction had 13 bases not matched to a gene; V was cut back by 4 bases and J by 5 bases. Here the CDR3 reads CASSSPPGRGWETQYF. As DNA, the CDR3 is TGTGCCAGCAGTTCCCCCCCCGGGCGGGGGTGGGAGACCCAGTACTTC.

The J gene is TRBJ1-2, the V gene TRBV11-2; 8 bases agree with TRBD1. Germline CDR1 and CDR2: SGHAT and FQNNGV. Trimming at V came to 5 bases and at J to 3 bases, leaving 2 bases not matched to a gene. The CDR3 is 13 amino acids. The chain's CDR3 is CASSQGQDYGYTF. The CDR3 nucleotides are TGTGCCAGCAGCCAGGGACAGGACTATGGCTACACCTTC.

In its sample, this clone was seen a few times. The chain is built from TRBV11-1 and TRBJ1-5; unclear D gene. This CDR3 contains 12 residues. Per germline, CDR1 SGHAT and CDR2 FQDESV (reference sequence). Trimming cost V 5 bases and J 4 bases, with 6 bases left between them. CDR3 sequence reads: CASSPQNQPQHF. CDR3 coding DNA: TGTGCCAGCAGCCCGCAGAATCAGCCCCAGCATTTT.